Here is one TCR beta chain with its context. What it recognizes is unknown. Generated by immunoSEQ multiplex PCR, the TCRdb table keeps only in-frame clones and is missing some. The table has approximately 250,000 clones, 87% seen once. The sample is drawn from a study of Ad26.COV2.S vaccination and SARS-CoV-2 variants. Findings and caveats of the study: Following vaccination, spike-specific CD8+ and CD4+ T cell responses reportedly exhibited substantial breadth.

This CDR3 comprises 18 residues. Germline V gene data show CDR1 as LGHNA and CDR2 as YSLEER. J lost 4 bases, V lost 1 base, and 8 bases had no gene match. Treatment meaning: 19 received Ad26.COV2.S at low or high dose, single or two shots; 5 received placebo; per-sample allocation not given. Samples came from day 63 after the first vaccine or placebo injection. This TCR was recovered from a person aged 18-65 years who received the Ad26.COV2.S COVID-19 vaccine or a placebo. Material: peripheral blood, obtained in a trial of Ad26.COV2.S vaccine versus placebo. The V gene is TRBV4-3, the J gene TRBJ2-3; 13 bases agree with TRBD2. CDR3 DNA sequence: TGCGCCAGCAGCCAAGGCGTTCAGACTAGCGGGGGGTCAGATACGCAGTATTTT. This encodes CASSQGVQTSGGSDTQYF.